The clone carrying this T cell receptor beta chain was observed a handful of times. Its specificity is unknown. One end of the junction is discordant with germline, which a read error may explain. The authors extracted RNA and reverse transcribed it into cDNA as the sequencing template. Clones were read by immunoSEQ multiplex PCR, and TCRdb kept only the in-frame ones, dropping some. The sample has under 250,000 clones, 50% to 60% seen once. As part of sample collection, lesional scalp punch biopsies and peripheral blood were taken from alopecia areata patients. The CDR3 sequence is 18 residues long. Germline lookup yields CDR1 SSHAT and CDR2 FNYEAQ (reference sequence). The sample comes from a study of CD8+ T cells in alopecia areata. Study context: Treated patients swallowed 5 to 10 mg of oral tofacitinib twice daily. Dosing with tofacitinib proceeded for 6 to 18 months, followed by 6 months off drug.

Study conclusions and caveats: Clonality in lesional scalp, especially alopecia totalis/universalis, exceeded that of normal scalp.

Source: CD4+ T cells sorted from blood, taken at week 0. The source is a human donor with alopecia areata. V and J are TRBV7-7 and TRBJ2-2, with 9 bases matching TRBD1. The CDR3, as DNA: TGTGCTAGCAGTTCTCCGAGGGGGACAGGGTTGGACACCGGGGAGCTGTTTTTT. Protein: CASSSPRGTGLDTGELFF.